This T cell receptor (beta chain) was found in a study of OX40 agonist ivuxolimab in advanced cancers. Study information: Eligibility admitted prior anti-PD-1, anti-PD-L1 or anti-CTLA-4 therapy; approximately 40% had some.

CDR3 length: 12 residues. The germline V gene encodes CDR1 SNHLY and CDR2 FYNNEI. This clone was detected only once. Its antigen is not identified. Using immunoSEQ multiplex PCR, the repertoire was profiled, and TCRdb retains in-frame clones only, with some absent. The sample has 55,000 to 65,000 clones, 85% seen once. Study conclusions and caveats: In the expanded peripheral T cells, antigen specificity was never determined.

The material was CD4+ or CD8+ T cells sorted from blood, obtained in a trial of the OX40 agonist ivuxolimab. This TCR derives from an adult with an advanced solid tumor such as melanoma, head and neck, liver or kidney cancer. The rearrangement links TRBV2 to TRBJ2-3; D is possibly TRBD1 (7 bases). The CDR3 loop reads CAGRGDTDTQYF. CDR3 nucleotides: TGTGCGGGCAGGGGGGACACAGATACGCAGTATTTT.